This T cell receptor beta chain derives from a study of shared clonotypes between healthy human individuals. Findings of the study overall: Among the subsets, naive ones generally showed larger estimated richness than memory ones.

This clone was picked up one time. Antigen specificity is unknown. The method was immunoSEQ multiplex PCR; TCRdb's version includes in-frame clones alone and lacks a portion of them. The sample has around 940,000 clones; over 75% are singletons. Trimming left V 7 bases short and J 1 base short, with 17 bases between. Germline V lookup: CDR1 MNHEY, CDR2 SVGAGI. The CDR3 totals 15 residues. The rearrangement joins TRBV6-5 to TRBJ2-7, with a tentative D call TRBD2 (6 bases). The sequencing sample was made of memory CD4+ T cells sorted from blood. The subset is: CD45RA-negative fraction. The sequence derives from a man between 18 and 29 years old in good health. CDR3 nucleotide sequence: TGTGCCAGCAAGAACCGGGCGGGGTCGTCCTACGAGCAGTACTTC. Its translation: CASKNRAGSSYEQYF.